Listed here are 22 T cell receptor beta chains from one sample, sequenced in a study of T cell responses to AZD1222 COVID-19 vaccine. The repertoire was sequenced with immunoSEQ multiplex PCR; TCRdb's copy has only in-frame clones and lacks some. The sample records 100,000 or so clones, 82% being singletons. Specimen: peripheral blood, collected on day 0 of AZD1222 vaccination. The receptors derive from an adult in good health.

V usage is TRBV7-6 and J usage is TRBJ2-1, with 11 positions matching TRBD2. From germline, CDR1 is SGHVS and CDR2 FNYEAQ. J lost 4 bases, V lost 5 bases, and 7 bases had no gene match. The CDR3 length is 16 residues. In DNA form, the CDR3 reads TGTGCCAGCAGCCGAGCCTCTAGCGGGGGGTACAATGAGCAGTTCTTC. It encodes CASSRASSGGYNEQFF. Looking up the rest from reference TRBV7-6 and TRBJ2-1 gives the full variable domain: GAGVSQSPRYKVTKRGQDVALRCDPISGHVSLYWYRQALGQGPEFLTYFNYEAQQDKSGLPNDRFSAERPEGSISTLTIQRTEQRDSAMYRCASSRASSGGYNEQFFGPGTRLTVL.

The CDR3 DNA is TGTGCCATCAGTGAACCAGGGGGGACCGGGGAGCTGTTTTTT. Protein sequence: CAISEPGGTGELFF. This sequence joins TRBV10-3 and TRBJ2-2; a weak D match, TRBD1 (7 bases). Trimming removed 3 bases from V and 5 bases from J, with 10 bases in between. This CDR3 spans 14 amino acids. Germline CDR1 is ENHRY and CDR2 is SYGVKD.

This clone was recorded once. The chain uses TRBV25-1 and TRBJ1-3, with D uncertain. The CDR3 totals 14 residues. CDR1 MGHDK and CDR2 SYGVNS come from the germline V gene. V lost 5 bases to trimming and J lost 0 bases, with 8 bases between them. The CDR3 spells CASSSESSGNTIYF. DNA of the CDR3: TGTGCCAGCAGTTCTGAAAGCTCTGGAAACACCATATATTTT.

The rearrangement uses TRBV9 and TRBJ1-1; D unresolved. There are 13 residues in the CDR3. Trimming pared 0 bases from V and 11 bases from J, leaving 14 bases between. CDR1 is SGDLS, CDR2 YYNGEE, per germline. The CDR3 reads CASSVATGSGAFF. DNA of the CDR3: TGTGCCAGCAGCGTAGCTACGGGGTCTGGCGCTTTCTTT. Full variable domain (outside the CDR3, taken from reference TRBV9 and TRBJ1-1): DSGVTQTPKHLITATGQRVTLRCSPRSGDLSVYWYQQSLDQGLQFLIQYYNGEERAKGNILERFSAQQFPDLHSELNLSSLELGDSALYFCASSVATGSGAFFGQGTRLTVV.

The J gene is TRBJ1-1, the V gene TRBV7-6; tentatively, D is TRBD1 (6 bases). Trimming shortened V by 1 base and J by 5 bases, and 20 bases separated the two germline ends. The germline V gene has CDR1 SGHVS and CDR2 FNYEAQ. CDR3 length: 17 amino acids. Here the CDR3 reads CASSLVRGGGIRTEAFF. For the CDR3, the DNA is TGTGCCAGCAGCTTAGTTCGCGGGGGCGGGATCAGGACTGAAGCTTTCTTT.

In its sample, this clone was seen once. The chain uses TRBV25-1 and TRBJ2-3; 11 positions match TRBD1. Germline trimming cut 4 bases from V and 4 bases from J; bases unmatched to any gene: 7. This CDR3 spans 16 amino acids. CDR1 and CDR2 (germline): MGHDK, SYGVNS. For the CDR3, the DNA is TGTGCCAGCAGTGCAGGGACAGGGGGAAGGGCAGATACGCAGTATTTT. It yields the protein CASSAGTGGRADTQYF.

This sequence joins TRBV7-2 and TRBJ1-5, with unresolved D. Germline CDR1 SGHTA, CDR2 FQGNSA. This CDR3 has 14 amino acids. V dropped 5 bases and J dropped 1 base, with 9 bases sitting between them. This chain's CDR3 is CASSRVLSNQPQHF. DNA for the CDR3: TGTGCCAGCAGCAGGGTATTAAGCAATCAGCCCCAGCATTTT. Full variable domain (remainder filled in from reference TRBV7-2 and TRBJ1-5): GAGVSQSPSNKVTEKGKDVELRCDPISGHTALYWYRQSLGQGLEFLIYFQGNSAPDKSGLPSDRFSAERTGGSVSTLTIQRTQQEDSAVYLCASSRVLSNQPQHFGDGTRLSIL.

V and J are TRBV11-2 and TRBJ1-6, with TRBD1 as a possible D gene (5 bases). Trimming took off 5 bases at V and 7 bases at J, with 18 bases between the two ends. The CDR3 sequence is 16 residues long. Germline lookup yields CDR1 SGHAT and CDR2 FQNNGV. CDR3 sequence reads: CASSRTRGTGNSPLHF. The CDR3 DNA sequence: TGTGCCAGCAGCCGAACCCGGGGGACGGGGAATTCACCCCTCCACTTT.

A note on this clone: No conserved phenylalanine or tryptophan is present at the end of the CDR3, so a read error is the likely explanation. The limits of the CDR3 on the DNA are not certain, so only TCRdb's listed CDR3 is given. The J gene is TRBJ2-7, the V gene TRBV7-8. Germline assignment: CDR1 SGHVS and CDR2 FQNEAQ. Including both end residues, the CDR3 is 9 amino acids long. The CDR3 here is CASSPRVRP.

This clone was counted between two and nine times. This chain connects TRBV3-1 (or the pseudogene TRBV3-2) to TRBJ1-4; D possibly corresponds to TRBD1 (6 bases). From germline, CDR1 is LGHDT and CDR2 YNNKEL (reference sequence). CDR3 length: 15 residues. V lost 4 bases and J 6 bases, leaving 15 bases between the germline ends. In DNA, the CDR3 is TGTGCCAGCAGCCCAAGCGCCAGGGGTGATGAAAAACTGTTTTTT. The encoded protein is CASSPSARGDEKLFF.

This chain links TRBV7-2 with TRBJ2-6; D remains unclear. The length of the CDR3 is 14 residues. Germline V gene sequence: CDR1 SGHTA, CDR2 FQGNSA. V lost 5 bases and J 4 bases, leaving 9 bases between the germline ends. Here the CDR3 reads CASSTVLGANVLTF. The CDR3 DNA sequence: TGTGCCAGCAGCACTGTGTTAGGGGCCAACGTCCTGACTTTC.

The J gene is TRBJ1-5, the V gene TRBV6-5, with D perhaps TRBD1 (5 bases). The V end lost 5 bases, the J end lost 13 bases, and 18 bases lay between the germline ends. CDR1 MNHEY and CDR2 SVGAGI come from the germline V gene. The CDR3 consists of 13 residues. The CDR3 loop is CASSPSRDPSQHF. DNA for the CDR3: TGTGCCAGCAGTCCTAGTAGGGACCCCTCACAGCATTTT.

This clone was seen a few times. The V gene is TRBV19, the J gene TRBJ1-3, with D possibly matching TRBD1 (5 bases). Germline values: CDR1 LNHDA, CDR2 SQIVND (reference sequence). This CDR3 comprises 16 residues. V lost 10 bases to trimming and J lost 0 bases, with 19 bases between them. CDR3: CATMGLKGSSGNTIYF. CDR3 DNA sequence: TGTGCCACAATGGGGCTGAAGGGGTCCTCTGGAAACACCATATATTTT. Drawing the rest from reference TRBV19 and TRBJ1-3, the complete variable domain is DGGITQSPKYLFRKEGQNVTLSCEQNLNHDAMYWYRQDPGQGLRLIYYSQIVNDFQKGDIAEGYSVSREKKESFPLTVTSAQKNPTAFYLCATMGLKGSSGNTIYFGEGSWLTVV.

This chain uses TRBV5-4 with TRBJ1-3; 7 nucleotides align to TRBD1. CDR3 length: 16 residues. J gave up 3 bases and V 2 bases, and 8 bases lay outside the gene matches. Germline V gene sequence: CDR1 SGHNT, CDR2 YYREEE (reference sequence). CDR3 DNA sequence: TGTGCCAGCAGCTTTACAGGGGCCGGAGGTGGAAACACCATATATTTT. This codes for CASSFTGAGGGNTIYF.

The rearrangement uses TRBV7-2 and TRBJ2-2; D may be TRBD2 (5 bases). CDR3 length: 15 amino acids. Trimming stripped 3 bases from V and 7 bases from J, with 15 bases between. The germline V gene encodes CDR1 SGHTA and CDR2 FQGNSA. The CDR3 DNA sequence: TGTGCCAGCAGCTTGCCCCCGGGCGCGGGCGGGGAGCTGTTTTTT. It codes for CASSLPPGAGGELFF.

The chain couples TRBV7-2 to TRBJ1-5; D unresolved. The CDR3 spans 12 residues. From germline, CDR1 is SGHTA and CDR2 FQGNSA. Trimming removed 2 bases from V and 8 bases from J, with 7 bases in between. Here the CDR3 DNA reads TGTGCCAGCAGCTTACGCGGAAAGCCCCAGCATTTT. This gives the protein CASSLRGKPQHF. Based on the CDR3 plus reference TRBV7-2 and TRBJ1-5, the full variable domain is GAGVSQSPSNKVTEKGKDVELRCDPISGHTALYWYRQSLGQGLEFLIYFQGNSAPDKSGLPSDRFSAERTGGSVSTLTIQRTQQEDSAVYLCASSLRGKPQHFGDGTRLSIL.

Note on this clone: One end of the junction fails to match germline, which may point to a read error. The rearrangement uses TRBV6-2 or TRBV6-3 and TRBJ1-5; 11 bases align to TRBD1. The CDR3 totals 16 residues. CDR1 and CDR2 (germline): MNHEY, SVGEGT. This chain's CDR3 is CASSNSGTGGLQPQHF. CDR3 in DNA: TGTGCCAGCAGTAACTCCGGGACAGGGGGTCTCCAGCCCCAGCATTTT.

The CDR3 DNA sequence: TGCGCCAGCAGCCAAGAGGAAGGCAGGGAGAATTCACCCCTCCACTTT. This gives the protein CASSQEEGRENSPLHF. The chain carries TRBV4-1 and TRBJ1-6; possible D gene TRBD1, 5 bases. CDR1 is MGHRA and CDR2 is YSYEKL in the germline V gene. The CDR3 runs to 16 residues. V was shortened by 0 bases and J by 7 bases, with 13 bases between the two germline ends.

The chain uses TRBV5-4 and TRBJ2-5; D possibly matches TRBD1 or TRBD2 (5 bases each). The CDR3 is 14 residues long. Germline CDR1 is SGHNT and CDR2 is YYREEE (reference sequence). Trimming pared 5 bases from V and 1 base from J, leaving 12 bases between. CDR3: CASSFGGVQETQYF. The CDR3 DNA reads as TGTGCCAGCAGTTTTGGGGGTGTCCAAGAGACCCAGTACTTC.

This chain connects TRBV6-5 to TRBJ1-5; 8 bases fit TRBD1. In germline, CDR1 is MNHEY, CDR2 SVGAGI. The CDR3 sequence is 15 residues long. With 4 bases clipped from V and 2 bases from J, the junction kept 4 bases outside the gene matches. The CDR3, as DNA: TGTGCCAGCAGTTGGACAGGGCAAGGCAATCAGCCCCAGCATTTT. Translating it yields CASSWTGQGNQPQHF.

This clone was seen only once. The rearrangement links TRBV14 to TRBJ2-7; 7 nucleotides line up with TRBD1. This CDR3 contains 15 residues. CDR1 SGHDN and CDR2 FVKESK come from the germline V gene. The V gene end was trimmed by 1 base and the J gene end by 1 base; junction bases not matched to a gene: 4. The CDR3 is CASSQGTGLSYEQYF. The CDR3 DNA is TGTGCCAGCAGCCAAGGGACAGGTTTGTCCTACGAGCAGTACTTC.

J is TRBJ1-4 and V is TRBV5-4; no clear D. Looked up from germline, CDR1 is SGHNT and CDR2 is YYREEE (reference sequence). The CDR3 contains 14 residues. Trimming pared 0 bases from V and 6 bases from J, leaving 9 bases between. In DNA form, the CDR3 reads TGTGCCAGCAGCTTGGGGCCCGGAGATGAAAAACTGTTTTTT. Translating gives CASSLGPGDEKLFF.